The 5 T cell receptor beta chains listed next were all sequenced from one sample in a study of CD8 T cells in Susac syndrome. Reverse transcription used 0.5 to 1 ug RNA and random hexamers. From the immunoSEQ multiplex PCR reads, TCRdb called clonotypes with MiXCR, one entry per CDR3 protein. The sample has some 120,000 distinct CDR3 sequences; over 85% are singletons. The sequenced material came from CD4+ T cells from PBMCs. These receptor sequences come from a human donor in good health.

The V call is TRBV6-5, the J call TRBJ2-7, with D perhaps matching TRBD1 (7 bases). The CDR3 is made up of 14 amino acids. Germline-derived CDR1 and CDR2 are MNHEY and SVGAGI. V was cut by 2 bases and J by 3 bases, with 11 bases left in between. The CDR3: CASSYPGGGYEQYF. The CDR3 DNA follows: TGTGCCAGCAGTTACCCAGGGGGAGGCTACGAGCAGTACTTC.

The chain joins TRBV11-2 to TRBJ1-1, with 12 bases lining up with TRBD1. Germline CDR1 is SGHAT and CDR2 is FQNNGV. The V gene end was trimmed by 7 bases and the J gene end by 5 bases; junction bases not matched to a gene: 2. The CDR3 has 13 amino acids. CDR3 nucleotides: TGTGCCAGCAAGGGACAGGGGGCGACTGAAGCTTTCTTT. This gives the protein CASKGQGATEAFF.

This chain connects TRBV5-1 to TRBJ2-6; TRBD1 matches at 8 bases. The junction had 7 bases not matched to a gene; V was cut back by 4 bases and J by 1 base. Per the germline V gene, CDR1 is SGHRS and CDR2 is YFSETQ. This CDR3 region has 17 residues. Here the CDR3 DNA reads TGCGCCAGCAGCCCTGGGACAGGACGATCTGGGGCCAACGTCCTGACTTTC. Residues: CASSPGTGRSGANVLTF.

The chain couples TRBV20-1 to TRBJ2-1, with TRBD2 identical over 14 bases. CDR1 DFQATT and CDR2 SNEGSKA come from the germline V gene (reference sequence). J was trimmed by 5 bases and V by 0 bases; bases with no gene match: 9. The CDR3 totals 18 residues. This CDR3 is CSARDHRLAGGLNNEQFF. As DNA, the CDR3 is TGCAGTGCTAGAGATCACCGACTAGCGGGAGGGTTAAACAATGAGCAGTTCTTC.

This chain links TRBV4-2 with TRBJ2-1; D unclear. Deletions cut 4 bases from V and 6 bases from J, with 7 bases between. The CDR3 loop spans 12 amino acids. Germline-derived CDR1 and CDR2 are LGHNA and YNFKEQ. CDR3 residues: CASSLDFNEQFF. DNA for the CDR3: TGTGCCAGCAGCCTTGACTTCAATGAGCAGTTCTTC.